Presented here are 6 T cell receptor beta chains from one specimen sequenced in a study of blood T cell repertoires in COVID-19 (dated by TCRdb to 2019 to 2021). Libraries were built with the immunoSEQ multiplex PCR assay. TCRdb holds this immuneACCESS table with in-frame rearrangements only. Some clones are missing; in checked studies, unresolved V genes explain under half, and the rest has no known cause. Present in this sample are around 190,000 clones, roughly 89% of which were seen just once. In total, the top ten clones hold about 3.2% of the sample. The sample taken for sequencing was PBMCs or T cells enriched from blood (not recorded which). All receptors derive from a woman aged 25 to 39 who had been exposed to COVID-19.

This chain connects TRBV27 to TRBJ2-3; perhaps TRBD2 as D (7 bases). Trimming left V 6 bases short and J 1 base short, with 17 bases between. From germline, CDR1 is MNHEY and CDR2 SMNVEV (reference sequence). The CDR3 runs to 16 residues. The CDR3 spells CASRNSGGHGTDTQYF. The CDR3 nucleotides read TGTGCCAGCAGGAACTCCGGGGGGCACGGCACAGATACGCAGTATTTT.

The CDR3 protein is CASSLPQGAPRDEQYF. For the CDR3, the DNA is TGTGCCAGCAGCTTACCACAGGGGGCGCCCAGAGACGAGCAGTACTTC. The chain has TRBV5-5 and TRBJ2-7; 9 nucleotides align to TRBD1. The V and J ends lost 2 bases and 5 bases, in that order; junction bases with no gene match: 11. There are 16 residues in the CDR3. Germline V gives CDR1 SGHKS, CDR2 YYEKEE (reference sequence).

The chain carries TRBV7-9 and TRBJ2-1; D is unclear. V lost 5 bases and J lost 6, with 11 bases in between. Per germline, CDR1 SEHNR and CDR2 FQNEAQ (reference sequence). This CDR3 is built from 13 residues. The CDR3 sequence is CASSVTYSNEQFF. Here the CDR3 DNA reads TGTGCCAGCAGCGTAACCTATTCCAATGAGCAGTTCTTC.

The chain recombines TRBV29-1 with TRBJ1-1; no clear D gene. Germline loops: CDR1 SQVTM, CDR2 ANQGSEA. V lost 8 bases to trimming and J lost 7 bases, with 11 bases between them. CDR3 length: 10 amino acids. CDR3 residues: CSRRAVEAFF. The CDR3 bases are TGCAGCCGGAGGGCTGTTGAAGCTTTCTTT.

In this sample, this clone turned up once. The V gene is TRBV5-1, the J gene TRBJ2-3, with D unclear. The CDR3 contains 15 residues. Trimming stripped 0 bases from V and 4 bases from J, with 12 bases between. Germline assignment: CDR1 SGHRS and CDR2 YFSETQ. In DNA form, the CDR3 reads TGCGCCAGCAGCTTGGGCACACAAAAGTCAGATACGCAGTATTTT. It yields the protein CASSLGTQKSDTQYF.

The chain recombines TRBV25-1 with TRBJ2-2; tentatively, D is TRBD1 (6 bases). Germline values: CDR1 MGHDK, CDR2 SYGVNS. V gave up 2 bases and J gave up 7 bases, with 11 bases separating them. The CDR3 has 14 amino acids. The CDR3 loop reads CASSEDRWGGELFF. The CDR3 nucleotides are TGTGCCAGCAGTGAAGACAGGTGGGGCGGGGAGCTGTTTTTT.